This T cell receptor (beta chain) was found in a study of blood T cells in healthy people across ages. CDR1 and CDR2 (germline): MGHRA, YSYEKL. Losses at the gene ends were 2 bases for V and 9 bases for J; bases not matched to a gene: 5. The CDR3 has 15 residues. Together with a sample-barcoded 5' primer, a J-beta primer mix was included in a second PCR lasting about 7 to 12 cycles. Using its own MiXCR run on the 5' RACE reads, TCRdb lists one record per CDR3 protein. The table shows about 1.6 million distinct CDR3 sequences, with 30% to 40% occurring only once. Findings of the study overall: TCR beta diversity per million T cells fell roughly linearly with age.

With regard to this clonotype: Its specificity is unknown.

PBMCs numbering at least 6 million were isolated per sample. The rearrangement uses TRBV4-1 and TRBJ2-1; 12 nucleotides match TRBD2. The TCR sequence derives from a woman aged 25 to 39 in good health. Sequenced: blood. CDR3 sequence: CASSQSLAGGAEQFF. The CDR3 DNA is TGCGCCAGCAGCCAATCACTAGCGGGAGGTGCTGAGCAGTTCTTC.